The 13 T cell receptor beta chains listed next were all sequenced from one sample in a study of esophageal squamous cell carcinoma under preoperative chemotherapy. Time point given: after preoperative PTX-NDP chemotherapy. TCRdb re-called the PCR reads with MiXCR, one entry per CDR3 protein. The sample shows about 32,000 distinct CDR3 sequences, less than 65% of them seen only once. The specimen was taken from a patient given preoperative chemotherapy. The receptor source for this set is a human donor with esophageal squamous cell carcinoma. The donor label of this sample is uncertain.

This clonotype has a handful of counts. The chain has TRBV7-6 and TRBJ2-2, with TRBD1 as a possible D gene (5 bases). In germline, CDR1 is SGHVS, CDR2 FNYEAQ. Trimming pared 7 bases from V and 4 bases from J, leaving 10 bases between. There are 13 residues in the CDR3. CDR3 nucleotides: TGTGCCAGCAAACGACAGACCACCGGGGAGCTGTTTTTT. This codes for CASKRQTTGELFF.

The table lists this clonotype with a count of one. CDR3 sequence: CASSLELGRWAGDIQYF. In DNA, the CDR3 is TGTGCCAGCAGCCTCGAACTGGGGCGGTGGGCCGGAGACATTCAGTACTTC. The chain uses TRBV7-3 and TRBJ2-4; D is perhaps TRBD1 (5 bases). The V end lost 5 bases, the J end lost 8 bases, and 25 bases lay between the germline ends. Germline CDR1 reads SGHTA; CDR2 reads FQGTGA. The CDR3 has 17 residues.

A note on this clonotype: One end of the junction fails to match germline, which may point to a read error. The chain combines TRBV6-1 with TRBJ2-3; a possible D gene is TRBD2 (6 bases). CDR1 and CDR2 from the germline V gene are MNHNS and SASEGT. This CDR3 spans 14 amino acids. The CDR3 bases are TGTGCGGGCACTGGGGGGAGTGACACAGAGACGCAGTATTTT. Protein sequence: CAGTGGSDTETQYF.

This clonotype was detected ten times or more. A read error is possible here, since a much larger clone lies one base away. The chain links TRBV12-3 or TRBV12-4 to TRBJ2-4; 9 nucleotides align to TRBD2. J gave up 13 bases and V 5 bases, and 15 bases lay outside the gene matches. The CDR3 loop spans 15 amino acids. In DNA form, the CDR3 reads TGTGCCAGCAGTAGGGGTAGCGGGGGAGACAATGAGCAGTACTTC. This translates into CASSRGSGGDNEQYF.

The chain links TRBV10-1 to TRBJ2-7; 7 positions agree with TRBD2. V shed 10 bases, J shed 3 bases, and the junction held 6 bases outside the gene matches. From germline, CDR1 is WNHNN and CDR2 SYGVQD (reference sequence). This CDR3 comprises 12 residues. CDR3 bases: TGCGCCACGGCGGGAGAGAGCTACGAGCAGTACTTC. This codes for CATAGESYEQYF.

A word on this clonotype: At one end the junction does not follow the germline gene, possibly because of a read error. This rearrangement joins TRBV6-1 to TRBJ2-3; D could derive from TRBD1 or TRBD2 (5 bases each). Germline loops: CDR1 MNHNS, CDR2 SASEGT. The length of the CDR3 is 16 residues. CDR3 sequence: CASRGNRGRGAETQYF. The CDR3 DNA follows: TGTGCCAGCAGGGGCAACCGGGGCCGTGGCGCAGAGACGCAGTATTTT.

V usage is TRBV7-3 and J usage is TRBJ2-4; D may correspond to TRBD1 or TRBD2 (5 bases each). Trimming stripped 9 bases from V and 13 bases from J, with 34 bases between. The CDR3 has 17 residues. The germline CDR1 and CDR2 sequences are SGHTA and FQGTGA. The CDR3 reads CARSRKPGLGDRDTQYF. CDR3 sequence (DNA): TGTGCCAGGAGCCGCAAACCGGGGCTGGGAGACAGAGACACGCAGTACTTC. Combining the CDR3 with reference TRBV7-3 and TRBJ2-4 gives the whole variable domain GAGVSQTPSNKVTEKGKYVELRCDPISGHTALYWYRQSLGQGPEFLIYFQGTGAADDSGLPNDRFFAVRPEGSVSTLKIQRTERGDSAVYLCARSRKPGLGDRDTQYFGAGTRLSVL.

This chain connects TRBV11-3 to TRBJ2-1, with D tentatively TRBD1 (5 bases). Trimming stripped 1 base from V and 15 bases from J, with 13 bases between. This CDR3 region has 12 residues. CDR1 and CDR2 (germline): SGHNT, YENEEA. CDR3 in DNA: TGTGCCAGCAGCTTAGGGGGCCCTAGACTGTTCTTC. Protein product: CASSLGGPRLFF. Full variable domain (remainder filled in from reference TRBV11-3 and TRBJ2-1): EAGVVQSPRYKIIEKKQPVAFWCNPISGHNTLYWYLQNLGQGPELLIRYENEEAVDDSQLPKDRFSAERLKGVDSTLKIQPAELGDSAVYLCASSLGGPRLFFGPGTRLTVL.

Of note for this clonotype: A read error may produce the germline difference seen at one junction end. V and J are TRBV10-3 and TRBJ2-3; D assignment may be TRBD1 or TRBD2 (5 bases each). The germline CDR1 and CDR2 sequences are ENHRY and SYGVKD. CDR3 length: 15 amino acids. CDR3 nucleotides: TGTGCCCGGGGCCTCCAGGCGGCGAACACAGGTACGCAGTATTTT. Amino acids: CARGLQAANTGTQYF.

As concerns this clonotype: Compared with germline, one end of the junction differs, possibly owing to a read error. This chain links TRBV6-8 with TRBJ2-1, with D perhaps matching TRBD1 (6 bases). The CDR3 contains 14 residues. Germline V lookup: CDR1 MNHGY, CDR2 SAAAGT. CDR3 nucleotide sequence: TGTGCCAGCACAGGGGCTCCGGGCTCCAACGACCTGAATTTC. Translating gives CASTGAPGSNDLNF.

A remark on this clonotype: One base away lies a much larger clone, so this may be a sequencing read error. The conserved phenylalanine or tryptophan is not found at the CDR3 terminus, so this likely reflects a read error. The chain recombines TRBV10-2 with TRBJ2-1, with a weak D call TRBD1 (6 bases). Trimming cost V 9 bases and J 4 bases, with 16 bases left between them. The CDR3 has 14 residues. Per the germline V gene, CDR1 is WSHSY and CDR2 is SAAADI. CDR3 nucleotides: TGCGCCAGGGGGGCAGCCAACGCTTACAATGAGCAGTTCTCC. This translates into CARGAANAYNEQFS.

Notes on this clonotype: At one end, the junction sequence differs from germline, possibly due to a read error. The chain is built from TRBV5-1 and TRBJ2-3; 8 nucleotides match TRBD2. This CDR3 has 16 residues. In germline, CDR1 is SGHRS, CDR2 YFSETQ. CDR3 residues: CASRGGGGSGPDTQYF. Here the CDR3 DNA reads TGCGCCAGCAGGGGCGGCGGGGGGAGTGGCCCAGATACGCAGTATTTC. Based on the CDR3 plus reference TRBV5-1 and TRBJ2-3, the full variable domain is KAGVTQTPRYLIKTRGQQVTLSCSPISGHRSVSWYQQTPGQGLQFLFEYFSETQRNKGNFPGRFSGRQFSNSRSEMNVSTLELGDSALYLCASRGGGGSGPDTQYFGPGTRLTVL.

The sample holds a few counts of this clonotype. The chain links TRBV27 to TRBJ2-3; 8 bases line up with TRBD2. The J segment lost 2 bases and the V segment lost 3 bases, leaving 1 base of the junction unmatched. The germline V gene encodes CDR1 MNHEY and CDR2 SMNVEV (reference sequence). CDR3 length: 14 residues. The CDR3 protein is CASSFGLATDTQYF. As DNA, the CDR3 is TGTGCCAGCAGTTTCGGACTAGCCACAGATACGCAGTATTTT.